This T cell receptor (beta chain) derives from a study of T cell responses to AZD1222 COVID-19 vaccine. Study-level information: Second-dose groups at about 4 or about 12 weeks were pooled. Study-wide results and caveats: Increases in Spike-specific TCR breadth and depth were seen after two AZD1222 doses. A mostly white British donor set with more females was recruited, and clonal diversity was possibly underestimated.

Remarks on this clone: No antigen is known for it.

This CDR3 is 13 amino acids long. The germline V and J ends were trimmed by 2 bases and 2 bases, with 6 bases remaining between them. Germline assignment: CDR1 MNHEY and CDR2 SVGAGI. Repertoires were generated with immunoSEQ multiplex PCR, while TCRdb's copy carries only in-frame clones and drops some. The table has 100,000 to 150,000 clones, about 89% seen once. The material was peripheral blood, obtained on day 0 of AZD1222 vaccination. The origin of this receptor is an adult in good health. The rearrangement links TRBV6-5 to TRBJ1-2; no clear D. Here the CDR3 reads CASSYSRNYGYTF. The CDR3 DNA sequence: TGTGCCAGCAGTTACAGTCGGAACTATGGCTACACCTTC.